The 12 T cell receptor beta chains below come from one sample, sequenced in a study of tumor and adjacent non-tumor tissue in lung cancer. The library came from three nested PCR rounds adapted from ARM-PCR protocols. Each CDR3 protein gets one entry after TCRdb re-called the multiplex PCR reads with MiXCR. There are 90,000 to 100,000 distinct CDR3 sequences in the sample; 80% occur only once, and around 30% lies in the top ten. No cell sorting was done before RNA was extracted from the tissue. More than 3 cm separated this lung sample from the edge of the tumor. The sequencing sample was made of distant non-tumor lung tissue. These TCRs come from a man aged 60 to 69 with small cell lung cancer.

The chain has TRBV7-8 and TRBJ2-1; D might be TRBD1 or TRBD2, each matching 5 bases. This CDR3 is built from 15 residues. Between the trimmed V and J ends, which lost 2 bases and 5 bases, there was a span of 13 bases. Germline V gene lookup returns CDR1 SGHVS and CDR2 FQNEAQ. The CDR3 bases are TGTGCCAGCAGCTTACCGGGGCGCAATAACAATGAGCAGTTCTTC. This codes for CASSLPGRNNNEQFF.

This clonotype was counted a few times. One end of the junction fails to match germline, which may point to a read error. The chain uses TRBV5-5 and TRBJ2-3; tentatively, D is TRBD1 (6 bases). The germline CDR1 and CDR2 sequences are SGHKS and YYEKEE (reference sequence). The CDR3 totals 14 residues. The CDR3 region is CAGSPTGREHTQYF. Written as DNA, the CDR3 is TGTGCCGGCAGCCCTACAGGGAGAGAGCATACGCAGTATTTT.

To note about this clonotype: As the CDR3 is not closed by the conserved phenylalanine or tryptophan, this likely results from a read error. The J gene is TRBJ1-5, the V gene TRBV6-1, with D perhaps matching TRBD1 (6 bases). The CDR3 consists of 14 residues. V lost 7 bases to trimming and J lost 4 bases, with 14 bases between them. The germline V gene has CDR1 MNHNS and CDR2 SASEGT. CDR3 protein: CASTIDRSNQPQHI. CDR3 nucleotides: TGTGCCAGCACTATCGACAGGAGTAATCAGCCCCAGCATATT.

Details on this clonotype: The junction and the germline gene differ at one end; a read error may be behind it. V and J are TRBV11-2 and TRBJ1-1; no reliable D call. This CDR3 comprises 15 residues. The germline V gene encodes CDR1 SGHAT and CDR2 FQNNGV. In DNA form, the CDR3 reads TGTACCAGCAGCTTAGTGACCGGGTGTGGCATTGAAGCTTTCTTT. Its translation is CTSSLVTGCGIEAFF. Full variable domain (outside the CDR3, taken from reference TRBV11-2 and TRBJ1-1): EAGVAQSPRYKIIEKRQSVAFWCNPISGHATLYWYQQILGQGPKLLIQFQNNGVVDDSQLPKDRFSAERLKGVDSTLKIQPAKLEDSAVYLCTSSLVTGCGIEAFFGQGTRLTVV.

As to this clonotype: This CDR3 is missing its conserved last phenylalanine or tryptophan, likely due to a read error. The J gene is TRBJ2-2, the V gene TRBV4-2; D may be TRBD2 (5 bases). Germline lookup yields CDR1 LGHNA and CDR2 YNFKEQ. CDR3 length equals 16 residues. The CDR3 is CSGSQDLRANTGELFP. As DNA, the CDR3 is TGTTCCGGCAGCCAAGATCTGAGGGCCAACACCGGGGAGCTGTTTCCT.

On this clonotype: One end of the junction does not line up with germline, which may come from a read error. The V and J genes are TRBV6-2 or TRBV6-3 and TRBJ2-1; D call uncertain. CDR3 length: 15 residues. Germline V gives CDR1 MNHEY, CDR2 SVGEGT. The CDR3 DNA follows: TGTGCCAGCGCCAACCTTAGAGGAGTCCAAAATGATCAGTTCTTC. Amino acid sequence: CASANLRGVQNDQFF.

Ten or more counts support this clonotype. The rearrangement links TRBV6-1 to TRBJ1-2; no clear D gene. V was cut by 1 base and J by 4 bases, with 10 bases left in between. The germline CDR1 and CDR2 sequences are MNHNS and SASEGT. This CDR3 region has 14 residues. CDR3 protein: CASSEERLGYGYTF. The CDR3 bases are TGTGCCAGCAGTGAAGAAAGACTCGGCTATGGCTACACCTTC.

On this clonotype: A much more abundant neighbour one base away suggests this may be a read error. The chain recombines TRBV5-1 with TRBJ2-3, with D possibly being TRBD2 (5 bases). V lost 4 bases, J lost 2 bases, and 14 bases lay in between. The V gene's germline CDR1 is SGHRS and CDR2 YFSETQ. This CDR3 region has 15 residues. CDR3 DNA: TGCGCCAGCAGCCTGGGCGCGGGCCACACAGATACGCAGTATTTT. Protein sequence: CASSLGAGHTDTQYF.

As concerns this clonotype: One end of the junction fails to match germline, which may point to a read error. This chain connects TRBV19 to TRBJ2-2; D might be TRBD2 (5 bases). The CDR3 is made up of 13 amino acids. Germline V CDR1 and CDR2: LNHDA, SQIVND (reference sequence). This CDR3 is CAIAPANTGKLFF. In nucleotides, the CDR3 is TGTGCCATCGCACCCGCGAACACCGGGAAGCTGTTTTTT. Based on the CDR3 plus reference TRBV19 and TRBJ2-2, the full variable domain is DGGITQSPKYLFRKEGQNVTLSCEQNLNHDAMYWYRQDPGQGLRLIYYSQIVNDFQKGDIAEGYSVSREKKESFPLTVTSAQKNPTAFYLCAIAPANTGKLFFGEGSRLTVL.

This clonotype showed up just a few times. Sequence at one end of the junction differs from germline and may be a read error. The chain has TRBV7-9 and TRBJ2-5, with 10 bases identical to TRBD2. Germline V gene data show CDR1 as SEHNR and CDR2 as FQNEAQ (reference sequence). This CDR3 is built from 17 residues. CDR3 sequence (DNA): TGTGCCAGCAGCCCGGGACTAGCGTTTGGTGTGAAAGAGACCCAGTGTTTC. It is translated as CASSPGLAFGVKETQCF.

About this clonotype: The junction shows a germline mismatch at one end, possibly a read error. J is TRBJ2-2 and V is TRBV6-2 or TRBV6-3, with 7 bases fitting TRBD2. Per germline, CDR1 MNHEY and CDR2 SVGEGT. This CDR3 comprises 19 residues. CDR3 in amino acids: CASSYPYPRVAGGTWELFF. The CDR3 DNA sequence: TGTGCCAGTAGTTACCCCTACCCCCGGGTAGCGGGCGGCACCTGGGAGCTGTTTTTT.

About this clonotype itself: The CDR3 does not end in the conserved phenylalanine or tryptophan, so this is likely a read error. CDR3: CASSSRGRAQETQYL. The CDR3 coding sequence is TGTGCCAGTAGCTCACGAGGGAGGGCTCAAGAGACCCAGTACTTA. This sequence joins TRBV11-2 and TRBJ2-5; 7 bases are a match to TRBD2. Germline-derived CDR1 and CDR2 are SGHAT and FQNNGV. The CDR3 contains 15 residues.